This T cell receptor beta chain appears in the sequencing data of a study of shared clonotypes between healthy human individuals (TCRdb year 2020). Turning to the overall study: The cohort comprised two women and a few men aged 18 to 49 years. Between about 0.94 and 8.9 billion PBMCs per donor were obtained by leukapheresis. Different laboratories and diverse techniques were used to prepare libraries and sequence TCR repertoires, to increase sequencing depth and limit assay-specific biases. For each donor, three plates each were used for CD4 naive and CD4 memory, two plates were used for CD8 naive, and one plate was used for CD8 memory. To estimate repertoire size and how much clonotype sharing occurs between individuals, the study deeply sequenced the blood TCR repertoires of roughly 5 healthy adults.

Clipping removes 6 bases from V and 2 bases from J, with 4 as the unmatched junction base count. The CDR3 runs 14 amino acids, cysteine and phenylalanine included. Kept here is only the CDR3 DNA, which spans 42 bases and is read in frame from base 1. Taken from the germline V gene, the CDR1 and CDR2 loops are SNHLY and FYNNEI. CD8 naive samples consisted of CD45RO-negative cells that were positively selected for CCR7, yielding a CD45RA+CCR7+ population without TemRA cells. The donors were healthy, HIV-negative adults with no recently reported acute infections or vaccinations. Every donor was a Caucasian adult living in Nashville, Tennessee, USA. Blood was collected by leukapheresis, and PBMCs were isolated by Ficoll-Histopaque density gradient centrifugation and then cryopreserved in liquid nitrogen vapor phase. Analytical flow cytometry was used to check the purity and quantity of every magnetically sorted T cell population. Genomic DNA was isolated from each sorted fraction and quantified by UV absorbance on a Nanodrop 2000c.

Using the deep immunoSEQ assay, multiplex PCR amplified TCR CDR3 regions from genomic DNA. Extracted genomic DNA from each cell subset was distributed evenly across all wells of several immunoSEQ 96-well plates, and each plate was treated as a replicate. Each replicate PCR for sorted subsets received about 220 ng genomic DNA, equal to 28,000 or so T cell genomes. Purified libraries were measured with a Qubit 3.0 fluorometer, size-checked on a Bioanalyzer 2100, and measured again with the KAPA Library Quantification kit. Each immunoSEQ 96-well plate was sequenced on its own single-read 150-cycle Illumina NextSeq 550 flow cell. The study's own analysis went as follows. Because only junctional sequences without quality scores were contained in the immunoSEQ output, filtering matching that applied to full-length reads could not be performed. To assign V/J genes and CDR3, sequences were annotated using PyIR, a Python wrapper for IgBLAST v1.9, with IMGT germline references. Reads were filtered out if the reads had weak V/J assignments (E-value above 1e-6), no CDR3, stop codons, out-of-frame junctions, or ambiguous translated residues. V3J clonotypes were defined as sequences sharing an identical inferred V gene, J gene, and CDR3 amino acid sequence. To compute the percentage overlap between repertoires, the number of shared unique clonotypes was divided by the size of the smaller repertoire. RTK rarefaction, the Chao1 estimator, and Recon v2.1 estimates of unobserved clonotypes were used to assess repertoire richness. For all TCRbeta clonotypes obtained by the gDNA method from four donors, generation probabilities were computed with OLGA. TCRdb took this table from immuneACCESS and kept in-frame rearrangements with V and J called. Such tables lack part of the clones; where checked against another copy, unresolved V genes explain under half of the gap, and the rest is unexplained. D and trimming were read from the DNA, whereas the V and J calls and clone size are those reported in that table. Within this sample are 1.5 million to 2.5 million clones, with about 95% of them counted one time only. In total, the top ten clones hold 0.95% to 1.5% of the sample.

General conclusions and limits of the study: Pairwise subsampling led to the expectation that sequencing depth would affect the degree of clonotype sharing among donors. Sampling was limited to blood, and TCR repertoires in tissue likely differ from TCR repertoires in blood. Across several donors, approximately 5% of naive CD4, roughly 3.5% of naive CD8, approximately 2.5% of memory CD4, and about 0.4% of memory CD8 clonotypes were shared. Rarefaction of sorted-subset datasets indicated incomplete sequencing despite the large sequencing depth. Because the study included a small number of donors, the genetic and exposure-history diversity represented was limited. Higher generation probabilities were observed for clonotypes shared by all four sorted-subset donors than for non-shared clonotypes. Naive subsets generally had larger estimated clonotype richness than memory subsets did.

About this clone: The specificity of this receptor is unknown. It has no much larger one-base neighbor in the sample; base qualities were not kept.

The V and J genes are TRBV2 and TRBJ1-5; the central 7 bases match TRBD1. Sequences were obtained from naive CD8+ T cells sorted from blood. This specimen's cell subset or site label, per the study, means: CD45RA+CCR7+. This TCR was sampled from a man younger than 35 in good health. The DNA is TGTGCCAGCAGGGATACAGGGGGCAATCAGCCCCAGCATTTT. This translates into CASRDTGGNQPQHF.